This T cell receptor beta chain was captured by sequencing in a study of response to subunit inactivated influenza vaccine. Findings of the study overall: The authors suggested that every seasonal influenza vaccination recruits few new T cells.

TCRdb processed the RT-PCR reads anew with MiXCR; each CDR3 protein has one entry. The sample lists 860,000 or so distinct CDR3 sequences, about 20% occurring once. The V gene's germline CDR1 is SGHVS and CDR2 FQNEAQ. The CDR3 runs to 16 residues. Trimming stripped 1 base from V and 2 bases from J, with 13 bases between. In regard to this clonotype: The antigen is unknown.

The source is a man aged 50-59 years who received an inactivated influenza vaccine. The chain employs TRBV7-8 and TRBJ2-3; no firm D call. The sample was PBMCs from blood, taken around 5 days after vaccination. The CDR3 nucleotides are TGTGCCAGCAGCTTAGAAGCCAGACACGCCACAGATACGCAGTATTTT. Translated: CASSLEARHATDTQYF.